This T cell receptor (beta chain) appears in the sequencing data of a study of T cell responses to AZD1222 COVID-19 vaccine. For the study at large: The study pooled second doses at about 4 or about 12 weeks.

Findings and limits, study-wide: The study identified only five or six AZD1222 recipients as seropositive at baseline. Spike-specific TCR breadth rose after two AZD1222 doses, and depth rose as well.

The length of the CDR3 is 18 residues. Unmatched junction bases numbered 16, after V lost 4 bases and J lost 7 bases. Germline CDR1 is SGHNT and CDR2 is YENEEA. Produced via immunoSEQ multiplex PCR; TCRdb's table is partial and in-frame only. Counted here are about 150,000 clones, about 90% occurring once; the ten biggest clones make up 1.5% to 2%. About this clone: The antigen is not known.

This chain links TRBV11-3 with TRBJ2-1, with 10 bases lining up with TRBD2. The sequenced sample was peripheral blood, obtained on day 0 of AZD1222 vaccination. The origin of this receptor is an adult in good health. The CDR3 region is CASSSGIRAGGERNEQFF. Here the CDR3 DNA reads TGTGCCAGCAGCTCCGGAATCCGAGCGGGAGGGGAAAGAAATGAGCAGTTCTTC.